This T cell receptor beta chain was obtained from a study of blood T cell repertoires in COVID-19 (dated by TCRdb to the early 2020s). Study-level background: The collaborator samples originated in the United States, Italy and Spain and spanned the acute and convalescent phases of COVID-19. Subjects who had been exposed to COVID-19, were actively infected with it, or had recovered from it provided the deeply sampled blood TCRbeta repertoires that made up the dataset. The samples were drawn from two sources: the first 160 participants of the ongoing ImmuneRACE study, and fewer than 1,500 subjects contributed by 6 global collaborators. The sample metadata nearly always contained a de-identified subject ID, COVID-19 status, age in years and sex. The prospective study material was composed of cDNA or gDNA derived from T cells, B-cell-depleted T cells, or PBMCs. Where available, HLA class I and class II types were taken from metadata supplied by the sample provider and were not determined by assay-based typing. The repertoires were released in a freely available public database meant as a resource for research on the immune response to SARS-CoV-2. Summary of the overall study and its limitations: How much clinical and demographic metadata was included differed by source and by participant, and the metadata was provided uncurated.

In regard to this clone: What this receptor recognizes is not known. Base-call qualities are not available, and no considerably larger clone is one nucleotide away.

Collaborating institutions collected whole blood in K2EDTA tubes following their own protocols. For TCRbeta analysis, collaborators shipped samples in one of three forms: frozen whole blood, isolated PBMCs, or DNA extracted from either of those sample types. TCRbeta CDR3 regions were amplified from genomic DNA by means of the immunoSEQ Assay, a bias-controlled multiplex PCR. In the original analysis: Nucleated cell counts per sample were estimated from amplification of reference gene primers within the assay. To quantify the absolute abundance of each unique TCRbeta CDR3 rearrangement, sequence reads were collapsed and filtered. For each sample, productive Simpson clonality was calculated as the square root of Simpson's diversity index over productive rearrangements. The table was pulled from immuneACCESS by TCRdb, which kept in-frame rearrangements only. Such tables lose some clones; where checked, under half of the loss comes from unresolved V genes, and the rest has no known cause. The D gene and trimming were derived from the DNA, and the V and J assignments and clone size from that table. The sample yields 250,000 to 300,000 clones; around 88% were counted once. Roughly 4.8% of the sample lies in the top ten.

The sequenced material came from peripheral blood. The receptor was derived from a man in his forties with acute or convalescent COVID-19.

The CDR3 protein sequence reads: CASTQTGVNTEAFF. The DNA sequence is TGTGCCAGCACCCAGACAGGGGTAAATACTGAAGCTTTCTTT. The V gene is TRBV6-5 and the J gene is TRBJ1-1, with 8 bases matching TRBD1. The CDR3 starts with the cysteine, ends with the phenylalanine, and has 14 residues. CDR3 DNA is the only sequence kept; it has 42 bases, read in frame from the first base. Here V drops 7 bases and J drops 5 bases, and the junction holds 9 bases not matched to any gene. Per the germline V gene, MNHEY is the CDR1 and SVGAGI is the CDR2.